What follows describes a single T cell receptor beta chain. As yet, its antigen is unknown. The study drew the donors from its roughly 130-subject validation cohort, separate from the approximately 700-subject first cohort. Trimming removed 5 bases from V and 0 bases from J, with 8 bases in between. Germline CDR1 SGHTA, CDR2 FQGNSA. The CDR3 covers 14 residues. The data are from a study of cytomegalovirus exposure and HLA in healthy donors. Regarding the study as a whole: Reportedly, cytomegalovirus status was diagnosed with high sensitivity and specificity. A later analysis found first-cohort TCR clusters tended to co-occur in the 130 or so validation repertoires. As confirmed in vitro, a few CMV-associated chains were specific for CMV antigens.

Sequencing was performed with immunoSEQ multiplex PCR; in TCRdb, only in-frame clones are kept and a portion is missing. Of about 58,000 clones in the sample, roughly nine tenths were seen once. This chain joins TRBV7-2 and TRBJ2-1; D gene unclear. Sequences were obtained from PBMCs. This receptor was taken from a young man in good health and CMV-seronegative. This CDR3 is CASSPPGSYNEQFF. The CDR3, as DNA: TGTGCCAGCAGCCCCCCAGGCTCCTACAATGAGCAGTTCTTC.